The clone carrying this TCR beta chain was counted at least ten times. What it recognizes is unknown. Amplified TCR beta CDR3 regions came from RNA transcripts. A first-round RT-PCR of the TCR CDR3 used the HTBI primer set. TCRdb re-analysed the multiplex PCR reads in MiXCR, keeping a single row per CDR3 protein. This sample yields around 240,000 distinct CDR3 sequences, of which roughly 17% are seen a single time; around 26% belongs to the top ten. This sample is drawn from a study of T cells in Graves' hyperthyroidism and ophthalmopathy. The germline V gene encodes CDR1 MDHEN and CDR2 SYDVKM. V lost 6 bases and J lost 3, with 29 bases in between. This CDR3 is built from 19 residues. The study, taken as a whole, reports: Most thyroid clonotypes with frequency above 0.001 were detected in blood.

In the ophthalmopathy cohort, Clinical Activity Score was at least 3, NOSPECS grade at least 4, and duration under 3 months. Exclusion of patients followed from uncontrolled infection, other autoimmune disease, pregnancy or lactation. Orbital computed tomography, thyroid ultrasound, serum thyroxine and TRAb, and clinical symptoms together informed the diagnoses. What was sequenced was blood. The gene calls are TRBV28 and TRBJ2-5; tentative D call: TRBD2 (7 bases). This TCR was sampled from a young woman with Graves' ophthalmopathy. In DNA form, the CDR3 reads TGTGCCAGCAGCCCCGCCGGGGGGCCAGGACTAGGGGTCAAAGAGACCCAGTACTTC. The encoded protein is CASSPAGGPGLGVKETQYF. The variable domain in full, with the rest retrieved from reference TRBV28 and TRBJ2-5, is DVKVTQSSRYLVKRTGEKVFLECVQDMDHENMFWYRQDPGLGLRLIYFSYDVKMKEKGDIPEGYSVSREKKERFSLILESASTNQTSMYLCASSPAGGPGLGVKETQYFGPGTRLLVL.